This record covers a single TCR beta chain. What it recognizes is unknown. Germline lookup yields CDR1 MGHRA and CDR2 YSYEKL. The CDR3 extends over 17 amino acids. With V trimmed by 0 bases and J by 9 bases, 15 bases remained unmatched. This sample is part of a study of cytomegalovirus exposure and HLA in healthy donors. 13 Jbeta primers and 60 Vbeta primers were used for the PCR. Original analysis: Later, 65 million to 90 million unique TCR beta chains were counted in an analysis, and approximately 10 million of them were shared. The method was immunoSEQ multiplex PCR; TCRdb's version includes in-frame clones alone and lacks a portion of them. For V, J and clone size, that table is used; D and trimming come from the DNA. The sample holds over 80,000 clones; 76% are singletons and the top ten take roughly 3%. Study-wide results and caveats: The authors listed over 150 TCR beta chains as cytomegalovirus-associated.

The rearrangement links TRBV4-1 to TRBJ1-2; 8 positions match TRBD1. Sequences were obtained from PBMCs. The clonotype was recovered from a man aged 40-49 years in good health and CMV-seronegative. The CDR3 loop reads CASSQDSLQGARTSYTF. Written as DNA, the CDR3 is TGCGCCAGCAGCCAAGATTCGTTGCAGGGGGCTAGGACGAGCTACACCTTC.